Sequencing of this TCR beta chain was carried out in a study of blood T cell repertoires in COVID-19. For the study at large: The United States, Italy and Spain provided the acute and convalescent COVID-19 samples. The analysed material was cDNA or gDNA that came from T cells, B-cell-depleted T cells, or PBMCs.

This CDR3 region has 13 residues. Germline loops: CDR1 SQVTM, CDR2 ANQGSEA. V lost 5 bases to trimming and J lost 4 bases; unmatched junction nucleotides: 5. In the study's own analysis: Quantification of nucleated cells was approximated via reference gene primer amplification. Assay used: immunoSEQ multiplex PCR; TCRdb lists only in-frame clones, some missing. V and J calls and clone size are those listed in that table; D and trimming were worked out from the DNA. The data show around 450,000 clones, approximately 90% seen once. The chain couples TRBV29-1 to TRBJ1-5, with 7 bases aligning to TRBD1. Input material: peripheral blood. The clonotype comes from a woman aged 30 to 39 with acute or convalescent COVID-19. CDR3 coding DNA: TGCAGCGTTCAGGACAGGATTAATCAGCCCCAGCATTTT. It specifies CSVQDRINQPQHF.